This T cell receptor (delta chain) was recorded in a study of gamma-delta T cells after stem cell transplantation. The V gene end was trimmed by 3 bases and the J gene end by 1 base; junction bases not matched to a gene: 7. The germline gives CDR1 GEAIGNYY, CDR2 EKD. CDR3 length: 16 residues. TCRdb re-analyzed the RT-PCR reads via CATT. The sample shows more than 2,500 delta-chain clones, approximately 4.5% of them seen only once. The sequenced material came from gamma-delta T cells. The chain combines TRDV2 with TRDJ1; 10 nucleotides line up with TRDD3. The sequence derives from a human donor. It is not recorded whose cells these are; they may come from a transplant donor. As DNA, the CDR3 is TGTGCCTGTGACTCTCTCACTGGGGGATCCACCGATAAACTCATCTTT. Amino acids: CACDSLTGGSTDKLIF.